The T cell receptor (beta chain) under discussion was sequenced for a study of blood T cell repertoires in COVID-19. Study details: Acute-phase and convalescent COVID-19 samples originated in the United States, Italy and Spain.

Two negative PCRs, clearance, or symptom resolution characterized the recovered Cohort 3 donors. Method: immunoSEQ multiplex PCR; TCRdb's copy keeps in-frame clones and lacks some. This sample carries 300,000 to 450,000 clones, more than 70% of them seen once, and the ten largest clones take 1% to 1.5%. Germline CDR1 SGHTA, CDR2 FQGNSA. This CDR3 contains 15 residues. Trimming removed 6 bases from V and 3 bases from J; junction bases left unmatched: 7. V gene TRBV7-2 combines with J gene TRBJ1-4; 7 bases are a match to TRBD1. Sequenced material: PBMCs or T cells enriched from blood (not recorded which). The source of this sequence is a man between 25 and 39 years old who had recovered from COVID-19. The CDR3 sequence: CASSYRGSPNEKLFF. The CDR3 DNA is TGTGCCAGCAGTTACAGGGGTTCGCCTAATGAAAAACTGTTTTTT.